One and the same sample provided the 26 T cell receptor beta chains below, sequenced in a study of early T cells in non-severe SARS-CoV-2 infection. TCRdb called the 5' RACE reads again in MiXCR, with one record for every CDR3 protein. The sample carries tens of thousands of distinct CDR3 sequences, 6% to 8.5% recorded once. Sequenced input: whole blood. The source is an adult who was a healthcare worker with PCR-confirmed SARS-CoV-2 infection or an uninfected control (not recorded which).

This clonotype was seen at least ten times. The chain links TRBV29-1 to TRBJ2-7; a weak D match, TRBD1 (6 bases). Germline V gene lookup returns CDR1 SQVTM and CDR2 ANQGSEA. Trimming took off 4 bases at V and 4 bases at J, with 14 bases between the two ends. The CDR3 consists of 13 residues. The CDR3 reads CSVAGDPGYEQYF. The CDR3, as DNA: TGCAGCGTTGCAGGGGATCCAGGTTACGAGCAGTACTTC.

CDR3 nucleotide sequence: TGTGCCATCAGTGCCTTTACTGGGGCCAACGTCCTGACTTTC. As protein: CAISAFTGANVLTF. The chain uses TRBV10-3 and TRBJ2-6, with D unclear. The CDR3 is 14 residues long. In germline, CDR1 is ENHRY, CDR2 SYGVKD. V was clipped by 4 bases and J by 2 bases, with 6 bases between them.

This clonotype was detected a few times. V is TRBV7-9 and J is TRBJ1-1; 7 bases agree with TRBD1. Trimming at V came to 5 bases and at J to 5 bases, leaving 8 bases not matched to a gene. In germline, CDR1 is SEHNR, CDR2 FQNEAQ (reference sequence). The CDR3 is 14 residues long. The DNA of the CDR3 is TGTGCCAGCAGCCCGCGACAGGGAAGAACTGAAGCTTTCTTT. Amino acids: CASSPRQGRTEAFF. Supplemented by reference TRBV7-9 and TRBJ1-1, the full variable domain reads DTGVSQNPRHKITKRGQNVTFRCDPISEHNRLYWYRQTLGQGPEFLTYFQNEAQLEKSRLLSDRFSAERPKGSFSTLEIQRTEQGDSAMYLCASSPRQGRTEAFFGQGTRLTVV.

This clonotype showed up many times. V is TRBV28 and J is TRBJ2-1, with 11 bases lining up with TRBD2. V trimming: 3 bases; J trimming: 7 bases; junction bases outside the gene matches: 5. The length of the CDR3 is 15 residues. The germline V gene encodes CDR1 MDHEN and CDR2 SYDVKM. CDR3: CASSFLTSGVNEQFF. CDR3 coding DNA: TGTGCCAGCAGTTTTTTGACTAGCGGGGTGAATGAGCAGTTCTTC. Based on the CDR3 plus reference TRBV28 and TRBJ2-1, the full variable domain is DVKVTQSSRYLVKRTGEKVFLECVQDMDHENMFWYRQDPGLGLRLIYFSYDVKMKEKGDIPEGYSVSREKKERFSLILESASTNQTSMYLCASSFLTSGVNEQFFGPGTRLTVL.

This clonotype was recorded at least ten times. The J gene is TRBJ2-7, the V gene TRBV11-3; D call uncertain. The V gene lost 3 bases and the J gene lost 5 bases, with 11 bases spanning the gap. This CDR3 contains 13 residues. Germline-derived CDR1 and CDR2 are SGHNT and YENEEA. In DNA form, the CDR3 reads TGTGCCAGCAGCTTTTACGCAGACGACGAGCAGTACTTC. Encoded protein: CASSFYADDEQYF.

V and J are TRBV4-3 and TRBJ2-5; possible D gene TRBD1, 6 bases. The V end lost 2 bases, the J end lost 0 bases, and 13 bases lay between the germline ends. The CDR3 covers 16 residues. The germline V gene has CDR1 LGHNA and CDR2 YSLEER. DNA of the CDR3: TGCGCCAGCAGCCAAACCGGGACACGCGACCAAGAGACCCAGTACTTC. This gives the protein CASSQTGTRDQETQYF.

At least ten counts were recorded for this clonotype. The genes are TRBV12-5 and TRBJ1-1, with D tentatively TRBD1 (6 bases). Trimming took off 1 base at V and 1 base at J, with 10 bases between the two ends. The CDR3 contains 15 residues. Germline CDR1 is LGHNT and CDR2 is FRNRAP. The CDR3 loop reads CASGLGGQQNTEAFF. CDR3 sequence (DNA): TGTGCTAGTGGTTTGGGAGGACAGCAGAACACTGAAGCTTTCTTT.

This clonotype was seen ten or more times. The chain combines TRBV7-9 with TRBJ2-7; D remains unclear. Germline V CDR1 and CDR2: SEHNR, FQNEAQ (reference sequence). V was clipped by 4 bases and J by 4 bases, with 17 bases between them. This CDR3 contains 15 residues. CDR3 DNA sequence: TGTGCCAGCAGCTCCCGTTCAGGAGTTGAGTACGAGCAGTACTTC. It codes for CASSSRSGVEYEQYF.

The CDR3 loop is CASSEGSREKLFF. Written as DNA, the CDR3 is TGCGCCAGCAGTGAAGGCAGCCGGGAAAAACTGTTTTTT. The chain links TRBV10-2 to TRBJ1-4; D is unresolved. This CDR3 comprises 13 residues. V lost 3 bases and J lost 8, with 10 bases in between. Germline V gives CDR1 WSHSY, CDR2 SAAADI.

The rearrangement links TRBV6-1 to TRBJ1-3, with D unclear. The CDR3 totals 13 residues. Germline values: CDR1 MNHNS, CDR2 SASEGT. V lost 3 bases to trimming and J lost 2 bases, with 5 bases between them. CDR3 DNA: TGTGCCAGCAGTGAGGAACCTGGAAACACCATATATTTT. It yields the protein CASSEEPGNTIYF.

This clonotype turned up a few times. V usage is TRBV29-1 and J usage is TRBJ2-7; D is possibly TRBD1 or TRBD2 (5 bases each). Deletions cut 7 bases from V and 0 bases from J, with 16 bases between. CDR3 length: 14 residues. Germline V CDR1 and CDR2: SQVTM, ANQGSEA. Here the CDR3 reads CSARGVRNSYEQYF. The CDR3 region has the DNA TGCAGCGCCCGAGGGGTCCGGAACTCCTACGAGCAGTACTTC.

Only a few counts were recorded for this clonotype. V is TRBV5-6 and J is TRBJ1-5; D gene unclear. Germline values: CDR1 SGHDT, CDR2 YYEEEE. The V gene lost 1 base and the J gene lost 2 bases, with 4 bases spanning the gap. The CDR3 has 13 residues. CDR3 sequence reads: CASSLLGNQPQHF. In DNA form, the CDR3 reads TGTGCCAGCAGCTTGCTAGGCAATCAGCCCCAGCATTTT.

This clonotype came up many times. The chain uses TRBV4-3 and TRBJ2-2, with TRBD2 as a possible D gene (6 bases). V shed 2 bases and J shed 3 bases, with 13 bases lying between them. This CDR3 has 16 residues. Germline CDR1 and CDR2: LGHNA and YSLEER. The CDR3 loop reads CASSQQLTGDTGELFF. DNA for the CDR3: TGCGCCAGCAGCCAACAGTTGACGGGAGACACCGGGGAGCTGTTTTTT.

CDR3 bases: TGTGCTAGTGGTCCGGGACAGGGCCTTACTGGGGCCAACGTCCTGACTTTC. It translates to CASGPGQGLTGANVLTF. V is TRBV12-5 and J is TRBJ2-6; 9 positions agree with TRBD1. Germline values: CDR1 LGHNT, CDR2 FRNRAP. Losses at the gene ends were 5 bases for V and 2 bases for J; bases not matched to a gene: 7. The CDR3 runs 17 residues.

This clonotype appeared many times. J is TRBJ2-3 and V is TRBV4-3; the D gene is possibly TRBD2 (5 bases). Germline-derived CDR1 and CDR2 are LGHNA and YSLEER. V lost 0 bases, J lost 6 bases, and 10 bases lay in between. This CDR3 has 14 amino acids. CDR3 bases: TGCGCCAGCAGCCAAGATGACGGCGGGGATACGCAGTATTTT. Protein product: CASSQDDGGDTQYF.

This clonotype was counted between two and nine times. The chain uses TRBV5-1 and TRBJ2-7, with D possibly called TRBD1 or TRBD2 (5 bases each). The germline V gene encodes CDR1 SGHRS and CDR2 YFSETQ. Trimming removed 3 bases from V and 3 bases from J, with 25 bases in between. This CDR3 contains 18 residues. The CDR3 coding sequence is TGCGCCAGCAGCTATACCATTCCGGGGCTACAATCACTCTACGAGCAGTACTTC. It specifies CASSYTIPGLQSLYEQYF.

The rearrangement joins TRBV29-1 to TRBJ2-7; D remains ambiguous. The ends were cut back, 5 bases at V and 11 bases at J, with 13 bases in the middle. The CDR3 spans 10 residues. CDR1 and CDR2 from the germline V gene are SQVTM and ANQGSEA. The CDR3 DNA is TGCAGCGTTTCTGCGACGGTAGAGTACTTC. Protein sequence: CSVSATVEYF.

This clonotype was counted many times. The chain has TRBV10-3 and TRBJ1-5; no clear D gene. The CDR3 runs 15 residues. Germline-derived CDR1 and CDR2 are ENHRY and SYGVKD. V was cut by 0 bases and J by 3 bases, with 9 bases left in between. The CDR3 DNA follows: TGTGCCATCAGTGAGTCGATGGGAGACAATCAGCCCCAGCATTTT. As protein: CAISESMGDNQPQHF.

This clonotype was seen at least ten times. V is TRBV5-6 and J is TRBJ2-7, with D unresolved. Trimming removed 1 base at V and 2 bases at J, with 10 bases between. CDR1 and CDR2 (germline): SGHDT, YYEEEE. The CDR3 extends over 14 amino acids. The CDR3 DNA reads TGTGCCAGCAGCTTGTCTAGTGGGGCCTACGAGCAGTACTTC. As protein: CASSLSSGAYEQYF. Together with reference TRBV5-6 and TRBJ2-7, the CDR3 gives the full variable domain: DAGVTQSPTHLIKTRGQQVTLRCSPKSGHDTVSWYQQALGQGPQFIFQYYEEEERQRGNFPDRFSGHQFPNYSSELNVNALLLGDSALYLCASSLSSGAYEQYFGPGTRLTVT.

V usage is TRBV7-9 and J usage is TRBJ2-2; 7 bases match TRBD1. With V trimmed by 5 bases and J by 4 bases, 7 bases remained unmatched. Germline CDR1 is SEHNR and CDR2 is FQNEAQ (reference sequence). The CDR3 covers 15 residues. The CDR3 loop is CASSAPGTATGELFF. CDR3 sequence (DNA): TGTGCCAGCAGCGCACCTGGGACAGCCACCGGGGAGCTGTTTTTT.

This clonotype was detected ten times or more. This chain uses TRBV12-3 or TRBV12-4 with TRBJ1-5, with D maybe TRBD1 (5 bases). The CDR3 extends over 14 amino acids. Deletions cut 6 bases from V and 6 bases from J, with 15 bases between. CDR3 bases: TGTGCCAGCAGCCCCGGGATTACAGGTCAGCCCCAGCATTTT. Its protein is CASSPGITGQPQHF.

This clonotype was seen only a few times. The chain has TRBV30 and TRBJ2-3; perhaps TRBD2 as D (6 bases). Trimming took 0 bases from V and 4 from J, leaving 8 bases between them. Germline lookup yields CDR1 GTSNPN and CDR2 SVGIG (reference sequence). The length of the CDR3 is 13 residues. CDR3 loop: CAWSVGGSDTQYF. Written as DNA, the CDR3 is TGTGCCTGGAGTGTCGGAGGGTCAGATACGCAGTATTTT.

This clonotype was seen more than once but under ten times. CDR3 in amino acids: CASSFTSFYEQYF. The CDR3 region has the DNA TGCGCCAGCAGCTTTACTAGCTTCTACGAGCAGTACTTC. This sequence joins TRBV5-1 and TRBJ2-7, with D perhaps TRBD2 (6 bases). Trimming stripped 2 bases from V and 3 bases from J, with 9 bases between. This CDR3 contains 13 residues. CDR1 SGHRS and CDR2 YFSETQ come from the germline V gene.

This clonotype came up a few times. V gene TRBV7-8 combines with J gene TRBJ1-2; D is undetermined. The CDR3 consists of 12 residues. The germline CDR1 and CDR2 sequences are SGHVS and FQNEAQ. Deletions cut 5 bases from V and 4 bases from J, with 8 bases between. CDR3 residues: CASSQETYGYTF. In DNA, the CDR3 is TGTGCCAGCAGCCAGGAGACCTATGGCTACACCTTC.

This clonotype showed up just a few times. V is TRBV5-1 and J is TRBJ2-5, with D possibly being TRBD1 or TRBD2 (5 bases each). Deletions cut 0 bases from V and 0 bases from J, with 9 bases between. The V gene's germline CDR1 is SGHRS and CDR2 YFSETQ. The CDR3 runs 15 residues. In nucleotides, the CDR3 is TGCGCCAGCAGCTTGGTTGGGGGATACCAAGAGACCCAGTACTTC. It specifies CASSLVGGYQETQYF.

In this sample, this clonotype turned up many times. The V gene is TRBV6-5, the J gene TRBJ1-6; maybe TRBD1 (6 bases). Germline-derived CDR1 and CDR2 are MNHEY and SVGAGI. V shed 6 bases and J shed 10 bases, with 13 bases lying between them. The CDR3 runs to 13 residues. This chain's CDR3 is CASREQGTSPLHF. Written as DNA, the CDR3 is TGTGCCAGCAGAGAACAGGGTACCTCACCCCTCCACTTT.